This T cell receptor beta chain appears in the sequencing data of a study of cytomegalovirus exposure and HLA in healthy donors. Study conclusions and caveats: TCR beta chain V- and J-gene trimming was linked, in a later analysis, to a missense variant in DCLRE1C.

Turning to this clone: Its matching antigen is unknown.

60 Vbeta and 13 Jbeta primers were used in PCR. Some clones are missing from TCRdb's copy, which holds only in-frame ones; the method was immunoSEQ multiplex PCR. The sample holds 95,000 to 100,000 clones, about 70% seen once. The CDR3 has 16 amino acids. Germline loops: CDR1 MDHEN, CDR2 SYDVKM. Trimming stripped 4 bases from V and 7 bases from J, with 17 bases between. The chain employs TRBV28 and TRBJ1-6, with TRBD1 as a possible D gene (6 bases). Input material: PBMCs. This receptor was taken from a woman aged 40 to 49 in good health and CMV-seronegative. CDR3 sequence reads: CASSSGGPNGNSPLHF. In DNA, the CDR3 is TGTGCCAGCAGTTCGGGGGGGCCCAATGGGAATTCACCCCTCCACTTT.